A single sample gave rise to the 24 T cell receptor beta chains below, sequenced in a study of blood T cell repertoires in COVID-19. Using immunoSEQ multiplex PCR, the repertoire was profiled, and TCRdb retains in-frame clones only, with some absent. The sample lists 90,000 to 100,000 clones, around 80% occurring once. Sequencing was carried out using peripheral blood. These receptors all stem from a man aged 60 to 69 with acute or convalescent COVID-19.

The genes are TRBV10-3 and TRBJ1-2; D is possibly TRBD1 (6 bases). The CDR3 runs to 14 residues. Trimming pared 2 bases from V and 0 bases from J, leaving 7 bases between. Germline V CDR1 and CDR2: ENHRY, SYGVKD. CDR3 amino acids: CAISEGQSNYGYTF. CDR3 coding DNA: TGTGCCATCAGTGAGGGACAGTCTAACTATGGCTACACCTTC.

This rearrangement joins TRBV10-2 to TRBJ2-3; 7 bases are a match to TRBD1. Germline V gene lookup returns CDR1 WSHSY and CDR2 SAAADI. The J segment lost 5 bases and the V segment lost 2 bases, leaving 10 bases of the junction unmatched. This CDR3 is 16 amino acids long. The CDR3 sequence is CASSEATGLFQDTQYF. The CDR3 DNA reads TGCGCCAGCAGTGAGGCGACAGGGTTATTTCAAGATACGCAGTATTTT.

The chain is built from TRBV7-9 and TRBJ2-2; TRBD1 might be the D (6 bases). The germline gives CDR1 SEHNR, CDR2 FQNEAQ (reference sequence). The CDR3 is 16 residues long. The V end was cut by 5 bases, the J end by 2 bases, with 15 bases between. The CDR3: CASSSKRTVNTGELFF. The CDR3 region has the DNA TGTGCCAGCAGCAGCAAGAGGACAGTAAACACCGGGGAGCTGTTTTTT.

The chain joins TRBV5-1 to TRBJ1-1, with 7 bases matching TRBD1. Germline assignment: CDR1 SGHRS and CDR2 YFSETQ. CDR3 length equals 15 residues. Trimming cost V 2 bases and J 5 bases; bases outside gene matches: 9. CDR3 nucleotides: TGCGCCAGCAGCTTACCCCAGGGGGGATGGACTGAAGCTTTCTTT. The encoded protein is CASSLPQGGWTEAFF.

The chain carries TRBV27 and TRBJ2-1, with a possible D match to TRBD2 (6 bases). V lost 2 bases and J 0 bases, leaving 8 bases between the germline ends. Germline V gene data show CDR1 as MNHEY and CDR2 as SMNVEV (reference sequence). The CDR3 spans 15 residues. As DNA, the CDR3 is TGTGCCAGCAGTTTAGGGGGGAGCTCCTACAATGAGCAGTTCTTC. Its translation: CASSLGGSSYNEQFF.

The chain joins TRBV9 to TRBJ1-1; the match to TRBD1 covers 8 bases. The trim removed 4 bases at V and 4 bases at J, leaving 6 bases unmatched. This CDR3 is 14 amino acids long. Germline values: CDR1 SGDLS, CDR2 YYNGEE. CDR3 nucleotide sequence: TGTGCCAGCAGCACTACAGGGGGGGCCACTGAAGCTTTCTTT. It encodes CASSTTGGATEAFF.

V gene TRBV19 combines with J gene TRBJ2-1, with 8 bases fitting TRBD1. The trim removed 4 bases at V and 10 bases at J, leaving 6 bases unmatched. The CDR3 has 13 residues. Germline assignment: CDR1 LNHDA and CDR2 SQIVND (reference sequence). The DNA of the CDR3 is TGTGCCAGTAGTAGCGGGACAGGTGGGGAGCAGTTCTTC. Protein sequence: CASSSGTGGEQFF.

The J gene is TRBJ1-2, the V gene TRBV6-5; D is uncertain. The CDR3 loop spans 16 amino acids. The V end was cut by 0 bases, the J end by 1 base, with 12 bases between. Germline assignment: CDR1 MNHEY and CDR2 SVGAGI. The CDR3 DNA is TGTGCCAGCAGTTACTCGAGTTTCCCGGGTAACTATGGCTACACCTTC. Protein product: CASSYSSFPGNYGYTF.

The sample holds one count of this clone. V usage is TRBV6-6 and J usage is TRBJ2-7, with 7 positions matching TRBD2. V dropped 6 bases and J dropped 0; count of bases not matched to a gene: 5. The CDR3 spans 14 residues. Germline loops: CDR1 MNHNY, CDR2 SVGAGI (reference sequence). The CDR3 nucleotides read TGTGCCAGCAGGCCAGCGGGGAGCTCCTACGAGCAGTACGTC. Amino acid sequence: CASRPAGSSYEQYV.

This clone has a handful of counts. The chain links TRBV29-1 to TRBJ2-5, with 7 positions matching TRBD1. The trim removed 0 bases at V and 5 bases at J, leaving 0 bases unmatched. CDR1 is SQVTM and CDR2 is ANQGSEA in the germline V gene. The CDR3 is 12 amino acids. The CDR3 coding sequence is TGCAGCGTTGAAGAACAGGGGGAGACCCAGTACTTC. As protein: CSVEEQGETQYF.

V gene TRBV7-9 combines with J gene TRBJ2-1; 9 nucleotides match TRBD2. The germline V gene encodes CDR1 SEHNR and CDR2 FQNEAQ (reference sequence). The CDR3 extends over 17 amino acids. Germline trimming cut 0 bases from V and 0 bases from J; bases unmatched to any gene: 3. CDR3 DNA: TGTGCCAGCAGCTTAGCGGCGGGAGGGAGCTCCTACAATGAGCAGTTCTTC. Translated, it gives CASSLAAGGSSYNEQFF. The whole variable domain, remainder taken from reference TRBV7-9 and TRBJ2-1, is DTGVSQNPRHKITKRGQNVTFRCDPISEHNRLYWYRQTLGQGPEFLTYFQNEAQLEKSRLLSDRFSAERPKGSFSTLEIQRTEQGDSAMYLCASSLAAGGSSYNEQFFGPGTRLTVL.

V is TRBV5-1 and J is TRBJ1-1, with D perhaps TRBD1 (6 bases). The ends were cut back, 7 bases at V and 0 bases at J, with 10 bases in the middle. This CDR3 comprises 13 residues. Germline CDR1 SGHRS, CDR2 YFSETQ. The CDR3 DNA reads TGCGCCAGCTCAAGGACAGTGAACACTGAAGCTTTCTTT. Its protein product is CASSRTVNTEAFF.

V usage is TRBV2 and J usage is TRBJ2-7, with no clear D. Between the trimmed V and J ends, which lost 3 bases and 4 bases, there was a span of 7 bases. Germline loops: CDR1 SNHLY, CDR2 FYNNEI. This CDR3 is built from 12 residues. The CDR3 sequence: CASSEQAYEQYF. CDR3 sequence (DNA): TGTGCCAGCAGTGAGCAGGCGTACGAGCAGTACTTC.

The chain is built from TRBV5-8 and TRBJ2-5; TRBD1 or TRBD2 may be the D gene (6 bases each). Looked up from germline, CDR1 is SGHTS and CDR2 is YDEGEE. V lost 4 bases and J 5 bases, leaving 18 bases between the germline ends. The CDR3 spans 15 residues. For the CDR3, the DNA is TGTGCCAGCAGCCTGGGGGGCGACCCATGGGAGACCCAGTACTTC. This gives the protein CASSLGGDPWETQYF.

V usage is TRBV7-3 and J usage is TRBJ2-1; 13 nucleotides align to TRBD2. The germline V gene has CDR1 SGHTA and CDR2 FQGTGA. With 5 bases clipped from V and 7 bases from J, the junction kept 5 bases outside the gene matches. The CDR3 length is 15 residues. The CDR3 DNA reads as TGTGCCAGCAGCCGAACTAGCGGGGGGGCGAATGAGCAGTTCTTC. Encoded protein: CASSRTSGGANEQFF. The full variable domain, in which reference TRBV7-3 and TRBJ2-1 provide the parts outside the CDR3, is GAGVSQTPSNKVTEKGKYVELRCDPISGHTALYWYRQSLGQGPEFLIYFQGTGAADDSGLPNDRFFAVRPEGSVSTLKIQRTERGDSAVYLCASSRTSGGANEQFFGPGTRLTVL.

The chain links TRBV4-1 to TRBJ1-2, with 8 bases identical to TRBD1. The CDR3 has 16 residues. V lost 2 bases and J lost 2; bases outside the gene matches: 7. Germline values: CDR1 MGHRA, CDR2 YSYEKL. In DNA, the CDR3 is TGCGCCAGCAGCCAACACCGGGGACAGGCGAACTATGGCTACACCTTC. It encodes CASSQHRGQANYGYTF.

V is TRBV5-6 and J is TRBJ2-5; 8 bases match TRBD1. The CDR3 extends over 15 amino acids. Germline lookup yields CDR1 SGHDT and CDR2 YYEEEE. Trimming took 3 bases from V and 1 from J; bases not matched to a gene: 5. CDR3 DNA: TGTGCCAGCAGCTCCCCAGGGGGCATCCAAGAGACCCAGTACTTC. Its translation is CASSSPGGIQETQYF.

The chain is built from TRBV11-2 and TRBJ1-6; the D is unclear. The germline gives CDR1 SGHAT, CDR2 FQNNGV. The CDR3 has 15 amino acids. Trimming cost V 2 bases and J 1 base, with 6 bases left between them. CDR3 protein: CASSLRGSYNSPLHF. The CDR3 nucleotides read TGTGCCAGCAGCTTACGGGGTTCCTATAATTCACCCCTCCACTTT. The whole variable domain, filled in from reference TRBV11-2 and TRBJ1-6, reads EAGVAQSPRYKIIEKRQSVAFWCNPISGHATLYWYQQILGQGPKLLIQFQNNGVVDDSQLPKDRFSAERLKGVDSTLKIQPAKLEDSAVYLCASSLRGSYNSPLHFGNGTRLTVT.

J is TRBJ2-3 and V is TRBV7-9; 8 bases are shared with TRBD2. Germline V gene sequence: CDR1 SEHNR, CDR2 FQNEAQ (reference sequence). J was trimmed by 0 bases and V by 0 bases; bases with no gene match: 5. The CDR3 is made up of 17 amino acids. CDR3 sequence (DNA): TGTGCCAGCAGCTTAGCGCTCCGGGGGGGTAGCACAGATACGCAGTATTTT. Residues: CASSLALRGGSTDTQYF. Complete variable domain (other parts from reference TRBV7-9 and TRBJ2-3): DTGVSQNPRHKITKRGQNVTFRCDPISEHNRLYWYRQTLGQGPEFLTYFQNEAQLEKSRLLSDRFSAERPKGSFSTLEIQRTEQGDSAMYLCASSLALRGGSTDTQYFGPGTRLTVL.

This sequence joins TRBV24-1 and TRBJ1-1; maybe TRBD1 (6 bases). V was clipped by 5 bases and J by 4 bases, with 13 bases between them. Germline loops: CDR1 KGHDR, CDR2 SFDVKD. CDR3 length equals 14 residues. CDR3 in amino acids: CATSARGAGTEAFF. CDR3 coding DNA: TGTGCCACCAGTGCCCGGGGGGCAGGCACTGAAGCTTTCTTT.

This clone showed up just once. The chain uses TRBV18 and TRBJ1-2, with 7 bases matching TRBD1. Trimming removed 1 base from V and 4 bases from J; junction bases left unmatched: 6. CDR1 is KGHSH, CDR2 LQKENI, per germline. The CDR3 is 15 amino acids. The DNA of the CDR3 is TGTGCCAGCTCACCACAAGAACAGGGGAGCTATGGCTACACCTTC. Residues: CASSPQEQGSYGYTF.

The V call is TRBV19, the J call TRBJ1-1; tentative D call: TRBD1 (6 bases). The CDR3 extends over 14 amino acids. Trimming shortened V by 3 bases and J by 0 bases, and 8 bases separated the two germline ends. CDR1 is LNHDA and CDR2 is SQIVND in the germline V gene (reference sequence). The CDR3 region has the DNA TGTGCCAGTAGTATGGGGACATTGAACACTGAAGCTTTCTTT. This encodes CASSMGTLNTEAFF.

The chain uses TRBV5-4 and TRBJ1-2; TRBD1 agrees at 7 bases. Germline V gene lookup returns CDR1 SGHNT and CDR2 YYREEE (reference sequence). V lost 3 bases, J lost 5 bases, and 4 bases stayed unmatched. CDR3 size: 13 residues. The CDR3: CASSSTGVYGYTF. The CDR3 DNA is TGTGCCAGCAGCTCCACAGGGGTTTATGGCTACACCTTC. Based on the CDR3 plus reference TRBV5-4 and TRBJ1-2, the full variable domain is ETGVTQSPTHLIKTRGQQVTLRCSSQSGHNTVSWYQQALGQGPQFIFQYYREEENGRGNFPPRFSGLQFPNYSSELNVNALELDDSALYLCASSSTGVYGYTFGSGTRLTVV.

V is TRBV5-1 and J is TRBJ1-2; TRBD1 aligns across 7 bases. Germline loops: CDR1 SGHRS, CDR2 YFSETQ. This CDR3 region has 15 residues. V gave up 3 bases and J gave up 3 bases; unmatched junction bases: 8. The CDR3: CASSSGGTVDYGYTF. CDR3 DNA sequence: TGCGCCAGCAGCTCGGGCGGGACAGTTGACTATGGCTACACCTTC.